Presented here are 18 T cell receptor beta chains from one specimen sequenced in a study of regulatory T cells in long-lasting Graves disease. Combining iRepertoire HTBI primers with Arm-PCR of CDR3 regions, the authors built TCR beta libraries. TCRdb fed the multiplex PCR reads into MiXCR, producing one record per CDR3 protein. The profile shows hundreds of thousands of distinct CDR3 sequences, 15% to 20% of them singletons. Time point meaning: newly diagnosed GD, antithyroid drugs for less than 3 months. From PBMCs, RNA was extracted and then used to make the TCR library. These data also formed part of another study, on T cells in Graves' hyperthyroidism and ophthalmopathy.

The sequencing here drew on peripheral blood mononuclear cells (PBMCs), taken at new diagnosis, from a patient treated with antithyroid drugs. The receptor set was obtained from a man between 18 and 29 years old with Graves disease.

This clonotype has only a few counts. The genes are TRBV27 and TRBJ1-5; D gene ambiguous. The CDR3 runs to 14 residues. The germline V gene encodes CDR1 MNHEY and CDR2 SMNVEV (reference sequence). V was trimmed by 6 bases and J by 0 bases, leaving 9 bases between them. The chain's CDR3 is CASRLYASNQPQHF. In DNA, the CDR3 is TGTGCCAGCAGGCTTTATGCTAGCAATCAGCCCCAGCATTTT.

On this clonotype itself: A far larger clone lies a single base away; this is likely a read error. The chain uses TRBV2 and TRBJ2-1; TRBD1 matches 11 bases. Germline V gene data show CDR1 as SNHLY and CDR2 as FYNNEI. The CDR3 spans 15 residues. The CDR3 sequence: CTSSPGTGGYNEQFF. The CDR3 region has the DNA TGTACCAGCAGTCCCGGGACAGGGGGCTACAATGAGCAGTTCTTC.

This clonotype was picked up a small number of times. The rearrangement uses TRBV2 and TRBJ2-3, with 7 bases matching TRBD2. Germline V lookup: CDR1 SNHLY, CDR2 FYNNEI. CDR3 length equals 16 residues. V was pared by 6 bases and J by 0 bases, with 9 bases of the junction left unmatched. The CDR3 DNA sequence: TGTGCCAGCAGCTTAGCCGGGACTATGAGCACAGATACGCAGTATTTT. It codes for CASSLAGTMSTDTQYF.

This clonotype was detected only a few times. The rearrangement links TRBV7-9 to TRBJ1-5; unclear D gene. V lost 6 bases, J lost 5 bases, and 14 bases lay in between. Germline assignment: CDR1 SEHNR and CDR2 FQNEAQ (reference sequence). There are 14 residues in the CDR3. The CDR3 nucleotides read TGTGCCAGCAGTTCCCGGACGGACGATCAGCCCCAGCATTTT. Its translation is CASSSRTDDQPQHF.

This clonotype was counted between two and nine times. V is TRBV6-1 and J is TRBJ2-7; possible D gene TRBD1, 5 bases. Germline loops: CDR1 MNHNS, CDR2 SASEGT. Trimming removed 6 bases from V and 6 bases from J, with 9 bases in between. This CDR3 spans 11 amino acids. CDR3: CASRAGIEQYF. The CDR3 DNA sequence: TGTGCCAGCAGGGCAGGGATCGAGCAGTACTTC.

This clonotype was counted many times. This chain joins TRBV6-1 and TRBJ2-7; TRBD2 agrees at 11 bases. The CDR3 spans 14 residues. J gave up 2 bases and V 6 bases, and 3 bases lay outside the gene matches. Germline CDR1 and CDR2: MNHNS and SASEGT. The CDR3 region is CASRYSGRAYEQYF. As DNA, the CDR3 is TGTGCCAGCAGATATAGCGGGAGGGCCTACGAGCAGTACTTC.

The CDR3 DNA reads TGTGCCAGCAGCCAAGAAGGGTTCAGGGGGCTTGCAGATACGCAGTATTTT. It yields the protein CASSQEGFRGLADTQYF. The gene calls are TRBV4-2 and TRBJ2-3; 8 nucleotides agree with TRBD1. This CDR3 is 17 amino acids long. Germline values: CDR1 LGHNA, CDR2 YNFKEQ. V dropped 0 bases and J dropped 4; count of bases not matched to a gene: 9.

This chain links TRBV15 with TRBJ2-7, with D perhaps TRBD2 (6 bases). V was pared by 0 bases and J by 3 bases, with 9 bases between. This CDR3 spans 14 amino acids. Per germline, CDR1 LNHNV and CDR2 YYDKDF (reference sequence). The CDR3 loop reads CATSRDRTNYEQYF. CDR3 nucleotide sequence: TGTGCCACCAGCAGAGATCGGACTAACTACGAGCAGTACTTC.

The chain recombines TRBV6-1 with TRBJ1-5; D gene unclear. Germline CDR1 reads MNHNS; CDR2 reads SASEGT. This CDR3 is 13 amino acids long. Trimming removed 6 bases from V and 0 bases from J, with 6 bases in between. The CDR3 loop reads CASSAYSNQPQHF. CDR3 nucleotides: TGTGCCAGCAGCGCCTATAGCAATCAGCCCCAGCATTTT.

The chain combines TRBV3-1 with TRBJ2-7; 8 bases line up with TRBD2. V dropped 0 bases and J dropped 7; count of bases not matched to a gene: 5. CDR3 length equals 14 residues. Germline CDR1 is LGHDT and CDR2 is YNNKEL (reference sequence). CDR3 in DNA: TGTGCCAGCAGCCAAGACGGGGGGGGCGAGGAGCAGTACTTC. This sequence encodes CASSQDGGGEEQYF.

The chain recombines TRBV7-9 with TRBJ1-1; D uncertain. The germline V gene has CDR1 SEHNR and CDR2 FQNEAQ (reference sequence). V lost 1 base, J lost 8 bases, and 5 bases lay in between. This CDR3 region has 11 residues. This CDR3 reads CASSLGMEAFF. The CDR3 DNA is TGTGCCAGCAGCTTAGGAATGGAAGCTTTCTTT.

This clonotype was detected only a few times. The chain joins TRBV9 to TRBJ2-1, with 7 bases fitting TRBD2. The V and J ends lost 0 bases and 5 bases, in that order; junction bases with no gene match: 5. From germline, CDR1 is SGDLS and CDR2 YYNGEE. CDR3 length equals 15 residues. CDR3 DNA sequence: TGTGCCAGCAGCGTAGTTGCGGGGGTAAACAATGAGCAGTTCTTC. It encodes CASSVVAGVNNEQFF.

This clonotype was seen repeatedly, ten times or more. In DNA form, the CDR3 reads TGTGCCAGCAGCTTAGTTCAGAGCACTGAAGCTTTCTTT. Protein sequence: CASSLVQSTEAFF. V gene TRBV7-2 combines with J gene TRBJ1-1; D call uncertain. Trimming stripped 1 base from V and 4 bases from J, with 7 bases between. The CDR3 runs 13 residues. From germline, CDR1 is SGHTA and CDR2 FQGNSA.

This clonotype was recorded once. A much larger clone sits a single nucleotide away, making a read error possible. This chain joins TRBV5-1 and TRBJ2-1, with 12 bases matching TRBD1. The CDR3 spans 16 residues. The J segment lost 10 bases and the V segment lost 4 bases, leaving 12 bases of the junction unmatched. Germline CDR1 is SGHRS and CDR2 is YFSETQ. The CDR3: CASSLGDRGLDYEQFF. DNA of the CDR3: TGCGCCAGCAGCCTGGGGGACAGGGGGCTTGACTACGAGCAGTTCTTC.

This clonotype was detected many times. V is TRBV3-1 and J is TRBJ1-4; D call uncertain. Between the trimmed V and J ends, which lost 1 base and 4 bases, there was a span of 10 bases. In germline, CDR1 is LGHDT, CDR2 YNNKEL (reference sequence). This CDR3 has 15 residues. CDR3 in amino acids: CASSQGEMFNEKLFF. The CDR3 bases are TGTGCCAGCAGCCAAGGTGAAATGTTTAATGAAAAACTGTTTTTT.

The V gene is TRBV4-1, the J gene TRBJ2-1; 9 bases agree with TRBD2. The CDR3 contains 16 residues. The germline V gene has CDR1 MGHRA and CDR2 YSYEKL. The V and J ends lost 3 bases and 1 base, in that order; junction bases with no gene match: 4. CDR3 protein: CASSHISGGSYNEQFF. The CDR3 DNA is TGCGCCAGCAGCCACATTAGCGGGGGTTCCTACAATGAGCAGTTCTTC.

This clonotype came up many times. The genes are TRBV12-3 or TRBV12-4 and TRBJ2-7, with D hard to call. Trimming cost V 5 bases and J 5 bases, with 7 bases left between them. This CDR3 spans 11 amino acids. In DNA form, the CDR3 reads TGTGCCAGCAGTCAGCTGGACGAGCAGTACTTC. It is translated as CASSQLDEQYF.

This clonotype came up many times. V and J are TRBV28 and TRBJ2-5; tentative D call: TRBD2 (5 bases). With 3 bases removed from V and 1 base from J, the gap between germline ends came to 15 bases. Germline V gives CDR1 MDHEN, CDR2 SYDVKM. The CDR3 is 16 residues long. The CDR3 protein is CASSFPPGRAQETQYF. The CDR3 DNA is TGTGCCAGCAGTTTCCCCCCGGGAAGGGCCCAAGAGACCCAGTACTTC.